This entry lists 11 T cell receptor beta chains sequenced from one sample in a study of T cell responses to AZD1222 COVID-19 vaccine. Clones were sequenced by immunoSEQ multiplex PCR, and TCRdb holds only the in-frame ones, with some missing. The table includes over 130,000 clones, almost 95% detected once. The source was peripheral blood, collected 28 days after the second AZD1222 dose. The receptors here all came from an adult who received the AZD1222 COVID-19 vaccine.

There are a few counts of this clone. The chain joins TRBV24-1 to TRBJ2-1; no firm D call. Trimming pared 2 bases from V and 6 bases from J, leaving 10 bases between. Germline assignment: CDR1 KGHDR and CDR2 SFDVKD. This CDR3 comprises 14 residues. CDR3 in amino acids: CATSDSNTVNEQFF. The CDR3 DNA follows: TGTGCCACCAGTGATTCCAATACAGTCAATGAGCAGTTCTTC.

The rearrangement uses TRBV24-1 and TRBJ2-3; TRBD1 is a possible D gene (6 bases). Trimming removed 3 bases at V and 6 bases at J, with 18 bases between. The V gene's germline CDR1 is KGHDR and CDR2 SFDVKD. The CDR3 loop spans 16 amino acids. CDR3 protein: CATSDPDSSSGDTQYF. As DNA, the CDR3 is TGTGCCACCAGTGATCCGGACAGCTCCTCGGGGGATACGCAGTATTTT.

The rearrangement uses TRBV28 and TRBJ1-1, with 7 bases identical to TRBD1. The CDR3 is 14 residues long. Per germline, CDR1 MDHEN and CDR2 SYDVKM. V lost 6 bases to trimming and J lost 4 bases; unmatched junction nucleotides: 8. The CDR3 sequence is CASRAGTASTEAFF. The CDR3 coding sequence is TGTGCCAGCAGGGCCGGGACAGCCAGCACTGAAGCTTTCTTT.

This rearrangement joins TRBV15 to TRBJ2-5; TRBD1 matches 10 bases. CDR1 and CDR2 from the germline V gene are LNHNV and YYDKDF (reference sequence). The trim removed 3 bases at V and 2 bases at J, leaving 0 bases unmatched. This CDR3 is built from 14 residues. The CDR3, as DNA: TGTGCCACCAGCAGGGACAGGGGGCAAGAGACCCAGTACTTC. Protein: CATSRDRGQETQYF.

The chain uses TRBV27 and TRBJ2-7, with 8 nucleotides matching TRBD2. Germline V gene data show CDR1 as MNHEY and CDR2 as SMNVEV (reference sequence). The CDR3 consists of 19 residues. V was pared by 5 bases and J by 0 bases, with 18 bases of the junction left unmatched. The CDR3: CASSPGTSAWASLSYEQYF. The DNA of the CDR3 is TGTGCCAGCAGTCCCGGGACTAGTGCTTGGGCTTCTCTCTCCTACGAGCAGTACTTC.

Points on this clone: It is unclear where the CDR3 begins or ends on the DNA, so no DNA is shown, and the CDR3 is as TCRdb lists it. The chain carries TRBV30 and TRBJ1-1; no check of the table's D call, TRBD1, against the DNA was made. The CDR3 is made up of 12 amino acids, end residues included. Germline assignment: CDR1 GTSNPN and CDR2 SVGIG (reference sequence). The CDR3 sequence: CAWAPGTGRVYF.

In its sample, this clone was seen a few times. The genes are TRBV6-5 and TRBJ1-1; tentatively, D is TRBD1 (5 bases). Trimming shortened V by 2 bases and J by 2 bases, and 9 bases separated the two germline ends. The CDR3 totals 14 residues. Germline assignment: CDR1 MNHEY and CDR2 SVGAGI. CDR3 region: CASSYGTLNTEAFF. CDR3 nucleotide sequence: TGTGCCAGCAGTTACGGGACCCTTAACACTGAAGCTTTCTTT.

V and J are TRBV2 and TRBJ1-2; D possibly corresponds to TRBD1 (6 bases). V shed 7 bases and J shed 4 bases, with 13 bases lying between them. Germline assignment: CDR1 SNHLY and CDR2 FYNNEI. This CDR3 has 13 residues. The CDR3: CASIEGGSYGYTF. DNA for the CDR3: TGTGCCAGCATCGAAGGGGGTAGCTATGGCTACACCTTC.

The rearrangement uses TRBV30 and TRBJ1-1; 9 bases match TRBD1. CDR1 GTSNPN and CDR2 SVGIG come from the germline V gene (reference sequence). This CDR3 is 14 amino acids long. Trimming cost V 2 bases and J 6 bases; bases outside gene matches: 7. This chain's CDR3 is CAWSLGQGWAEAFF. In DNA form, the CDR3 reads TGTGCCTGGAGTCTCGGACAGGGGTGGGCTGAAGCTTTCTTT.

The chain combines TRBV28 with TRBJ2-7, with 8 bases identical to TRBD2. The V gene's germline CDR1 is MDHEN and CDR2 SYDVKM. The CDR3 has 13 residues. The V segment lost 5 bases and the J segment 3 bases; nucleotides outside the gene matches: 3. The CDR3 DNA reads TGTGCCAGCAGTAGCGCGGGGGGCTACGAGCAGTACGTC. It specifies CASSSAGGYEQYV.

The chain uses TRBV6-6 and TRBJ1-6; TRBD1 might be the D (5 bases). The CDR3 is 17 amino acids. Germline CDR1 reads MNHNY; CDR2 reads SVGAGI (reference sequence). V shed 5 bases and J shed 10 bases, with 24 bases lying between them. The CDR3 sequence is CASSPLPRRTMESPLHF. CDR3 nucleotide sequence: TGTGCCAGCAGTCCACTTCCTCGGCGGACAATGGAGTCACCCCTCCACTTT.